This is a list of T cell receptor beta chains from one sample in a study of T cells expressing NK-cell markers. From its re-call of the 5' RACE reads, TCRdb lists each CDR3 protein once, without DNA. This sample's table has about 540,000 distinct CDR3 sequences. The sequenced sample consisted of blood T cells: a sorted CD56 or NKG2C T cell subset, CD4+ or CD8+ T cells, or bulk PBMC T cells (not recorded which). The receptors come from a man younger than 30 in good health. Both conserved end residues are part of each CDR3.

j_call	v_call	cdr3_aa
TRBJ2-3	TRBV12-3/TRBV12-4	CASLLARLPSTDTQYF
TRBJ1-4	TRBV2	CASSEEGAPTNEKLFF
TRBJ2-7	TRBV27	CASSFTGKNEQYF
TRBJ1-2	TRBV12-3/TRBV12-4	CASSSTTGSYGYTF
TRBJ2-1	TRBV18	CASSPFLSGGDNEQFF
TRBJ2-3	TRBV2	CASSATPITDTQYF
TRBJ2-5	TRBV5-1	CASSFEVKETQYF
TRBJ2-7	TRBV5-1	CASSLVIQARAREQYF
TRBJ1-5	TRBV10-2	CASKQGPQQPQHF
TRBJ2-3	TRBV7-8	CASSSWTGGSTDTQYF
TRBJ2-1	TRBV12-3/TRBV12-4	CASNPGTVRNEQFF
TRBJ2-1	TRBV27	CASSLALGREANNEQFF
TRBJ1-6	TRBV28	CASDRDYNSPLHF
TRBJ1-2	TRBV3-1	CAARDTRLPNYGYTF
TRBJ1-2	TRBV30	CAYRGRVNYGYTF
TRBJ2-3	TRBV7-2	CASSPNSAGTGTDTQYF
TRBJ2-3	TRBV20-1	CSASSSQGLFSDTQYF
TRBJ2-2	TRBV29-1	CSVGQVGELFF
TRBJ2-5	TRBV5-1	CASSPPGSQETQYF
TRBJ2-1	TRBV5-6	CASSFLRLPGLDNEQFF
TRBJ1-5	TRBV18	CASSPLPSPTSNQPQHF
TRBJ1-2	TRBV12-3/TRBV12-4	CASSPQPNYGYTF
TRBJ2-7	TRBV12-3/TRBV12-4	CASSPYRAEQYF
TRBJ1-1	TRBV5-1	CASSPRVGTNTEAFF
TRBJ1-1	TRBV18	CASSLQTGFDTEAFF
TRBJ2-1	TRBV7-8	CASSLAAGRYDEQFF
TRBJ2-1	TRBV20-1	CSASRAGGGGSEQFF
TRBJ2-3	TRBV27	CASSLVAHADTQYF
TRBJ1-4	TRBV11-3	CASSMDSIWTNEKLFF
TRBJ2-5	TRBV5-1	CASSLGGSQETQYF
TRBJ2-1	TRBV3-1	CASSHTGTGSGEQFF
TRBJ2-7	TRBV20-1	CSAEATSGGDEQYF